This entry concerns a single T cell receptor (beta chain). This sample stems from a study of T-cell reconstitution after alpha-beta-depleted transplantation in children. This CDR3 has 13 residues. Germline values: CDR1 GTSNPN, CDR2 SVGIG (reference sequence). Trimming cost V 2 bases and J 7 bases; bases outside gene matches: 5. During its preparation, the TCRbeta library received unique molecular identifiers. Using its own MiXCR run on the PCR reads, TCRdb lists one record per CDR3 protein. The sample carries 500,000 or so distinct CDR3 sequences, 32% recorded once. The V and J genes are TRBV30 and TRBJ2-1; 7 bases agree with TRBD2. The TCR was taken from a human donor who donated a stem cell graft to a child with aplastic anemia. Sequencing was performed on PBMCs from the stem cell graft donor, taken from the stem cell graft. In nucleotides, the CDR3 is TGTGCCTGGAGTCGCGGGAGTCGAAATGAGCAGTTCTTC. This sequence encodes CAWSRGSRNEQFF. Full variable domain (outside the CDR3, taken from reference TRBV30 and TRBJ2-1): SQTIHQWPATLVQPVGSPLSLECTVEGTSNPNLYWYRQAAGRGLQLLFYSVGIGQISSEVPQNLSASRPQDRQFILSSKKLLLSDSGFYLCAWSRGSRNEQFFGPGTRLTVL.